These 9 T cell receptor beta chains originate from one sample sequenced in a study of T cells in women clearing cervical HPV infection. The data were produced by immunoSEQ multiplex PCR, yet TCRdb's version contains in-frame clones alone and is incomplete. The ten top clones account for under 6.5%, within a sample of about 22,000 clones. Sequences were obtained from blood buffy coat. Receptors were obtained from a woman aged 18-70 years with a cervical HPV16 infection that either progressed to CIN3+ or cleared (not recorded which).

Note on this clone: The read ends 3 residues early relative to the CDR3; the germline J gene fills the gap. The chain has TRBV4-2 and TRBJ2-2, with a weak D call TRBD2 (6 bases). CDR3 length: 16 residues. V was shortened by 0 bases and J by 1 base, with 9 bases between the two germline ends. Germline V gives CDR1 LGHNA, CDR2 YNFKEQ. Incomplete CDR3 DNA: TGTGCCAGCAGCCAAGATTTGGGGGGGAACACCGGGGAG. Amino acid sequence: CASSQDLGGNTGE. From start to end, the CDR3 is CASSQDLGGNTGELFF.

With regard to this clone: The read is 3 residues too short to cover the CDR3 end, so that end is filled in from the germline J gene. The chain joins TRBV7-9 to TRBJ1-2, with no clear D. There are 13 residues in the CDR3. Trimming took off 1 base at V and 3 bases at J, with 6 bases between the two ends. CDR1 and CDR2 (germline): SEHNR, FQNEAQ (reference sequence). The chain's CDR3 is CASSLGRYYGYTF. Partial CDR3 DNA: TGTGCCAGCAGCTTAGGCAGGTACTATGGC.

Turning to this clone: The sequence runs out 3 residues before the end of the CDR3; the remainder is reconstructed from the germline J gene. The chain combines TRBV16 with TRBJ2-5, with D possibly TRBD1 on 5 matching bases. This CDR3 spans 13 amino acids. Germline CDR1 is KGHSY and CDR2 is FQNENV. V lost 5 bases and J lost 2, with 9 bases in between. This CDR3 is CASSDDRQETQYF. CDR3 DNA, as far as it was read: TGTGCCAGCAGCGATGACAGACAAGAGACC. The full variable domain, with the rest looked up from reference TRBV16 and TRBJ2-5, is GEEVAQTPKHLVRGEGQKAKLYCAPIKGHSYVFWYQQVLKNEFKFLISFQNENVFDETGMPKERFSAKCLPNSPCSLEIQATKLEDSAVYFCASSDDRQETQYFGPGTRLLVL.

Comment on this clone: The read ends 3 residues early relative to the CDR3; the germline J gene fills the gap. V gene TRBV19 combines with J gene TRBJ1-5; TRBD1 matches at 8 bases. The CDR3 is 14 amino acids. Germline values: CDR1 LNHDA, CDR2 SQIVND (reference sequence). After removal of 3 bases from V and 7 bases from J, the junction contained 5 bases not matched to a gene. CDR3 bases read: TGTGCCAGTAGTATGCAGGGGGCTGGGCAGCCC. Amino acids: CASSMQGAGQP. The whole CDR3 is CASSMQGAGQPQHF.

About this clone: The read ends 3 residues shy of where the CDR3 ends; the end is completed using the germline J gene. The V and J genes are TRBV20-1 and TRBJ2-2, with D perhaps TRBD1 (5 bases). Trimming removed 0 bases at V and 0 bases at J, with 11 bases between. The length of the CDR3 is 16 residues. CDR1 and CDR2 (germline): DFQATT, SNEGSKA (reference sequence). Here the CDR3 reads CSARDQGASNTGELFF. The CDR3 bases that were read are TGCAGTGCTAGAGATCAAGGGGCGTCGAACACCGGGGAG.

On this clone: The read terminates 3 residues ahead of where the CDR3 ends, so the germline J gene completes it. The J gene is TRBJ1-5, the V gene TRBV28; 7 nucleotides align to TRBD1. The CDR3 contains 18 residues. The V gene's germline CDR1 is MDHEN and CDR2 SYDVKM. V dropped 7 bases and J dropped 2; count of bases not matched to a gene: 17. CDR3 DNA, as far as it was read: TGTGCCAGCACCCCTTCCATGTGGAGGGGGCTTGGCAATCAGCCC. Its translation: CASTPSMWRGLGNQP. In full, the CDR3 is CASTPSMWRGLGNQPQHF.

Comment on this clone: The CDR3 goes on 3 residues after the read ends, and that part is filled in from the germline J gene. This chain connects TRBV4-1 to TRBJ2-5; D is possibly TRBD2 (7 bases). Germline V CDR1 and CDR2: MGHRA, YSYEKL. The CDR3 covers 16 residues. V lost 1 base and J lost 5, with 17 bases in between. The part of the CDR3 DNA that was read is TGCGCCAGCAGCCAAGCCCCGGGGGGCGAAAAGGAGACC. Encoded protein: CASSQAPGGEKET. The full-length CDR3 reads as CASSQAPGGEKETQYF.

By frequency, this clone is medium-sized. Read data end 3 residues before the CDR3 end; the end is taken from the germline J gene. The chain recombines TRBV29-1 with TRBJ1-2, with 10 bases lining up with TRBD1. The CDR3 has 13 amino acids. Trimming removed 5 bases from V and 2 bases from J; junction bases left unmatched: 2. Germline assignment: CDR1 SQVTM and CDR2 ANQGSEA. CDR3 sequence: CSVRTGGNYGYTF. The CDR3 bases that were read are TGCAGCGTTCGGACAGGGGGAAACTATGGC.

The CDR3 sequence: CASSLRGLAGGLEGQETQYF. The CDR3 bases that were read are TGCGCCAGCAGCTTAAGGGGACTAGCGGGGGGCCTTGAGGGCCAAGAGACC. This chain uses TRBV5-1 with TRBJ2-5, with 15 bases matching TRBD2. The missing CDR3 end, 3 residues past where the read stops, is filled in from the germline J gene. Germline-derived CDR1 and CDR2 are SGHRS and YFSETQ. The CDR3 consists of 20 residues. Trimming took 2 bases from V and 1 from J; bases not matched to a gene: 12.